A single TCR beta chain is shown here with its context. V lost 2 bases and J lost 8, with 17 bases in between. The germline V gene has CDR1 SEHNR and CDR2 FQNEAQ (reference sequence). This CDR3 has 15 residues. Only in-frame clones appear in the TCRdb table, and some are missing; sequencing was by immunoSEQ multiplex PCR. The table lists 150,000 to 200,000 clones, approximately 96% of them singletons, with under 8.5% in the top ten. This entry comes from a study of control samples from healthy donors and cancer patients. The material sequenced was blood. The rearrangement links TRBV7-9 to TRBJ2-3; possible D gene TRBD2, 5 bases. The clonotype comes from a woman aged 40 to 50 in good health. CDR3 loop: CASSLSPRTLVTQYF. In DNA form, the CDR3 reads TGTGCCAGCAGCTTATCGCCCCGGACTCTTGTTACGCAGTATTTT.